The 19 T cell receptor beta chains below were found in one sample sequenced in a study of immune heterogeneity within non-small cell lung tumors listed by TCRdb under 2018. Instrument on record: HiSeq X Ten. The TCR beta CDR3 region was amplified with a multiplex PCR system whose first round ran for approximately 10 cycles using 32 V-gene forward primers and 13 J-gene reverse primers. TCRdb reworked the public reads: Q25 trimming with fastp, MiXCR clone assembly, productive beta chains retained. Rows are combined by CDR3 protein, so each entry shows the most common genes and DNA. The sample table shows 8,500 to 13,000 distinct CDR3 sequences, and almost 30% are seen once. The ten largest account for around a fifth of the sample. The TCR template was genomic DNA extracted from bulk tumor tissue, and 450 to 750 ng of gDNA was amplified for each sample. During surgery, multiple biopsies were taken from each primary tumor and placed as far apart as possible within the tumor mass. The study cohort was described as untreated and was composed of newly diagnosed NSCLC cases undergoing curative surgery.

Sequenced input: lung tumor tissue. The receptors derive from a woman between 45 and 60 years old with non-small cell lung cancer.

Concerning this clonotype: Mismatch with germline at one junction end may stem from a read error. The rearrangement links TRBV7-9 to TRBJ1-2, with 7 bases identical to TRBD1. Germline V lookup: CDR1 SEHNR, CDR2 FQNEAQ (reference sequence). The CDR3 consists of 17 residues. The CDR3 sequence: CANSPRLGQERNYGYTF. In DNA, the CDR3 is TGTGCCAACAGCCCTCGCCTTGGACAGGAACGGAACTATGGCTACACCTTC.

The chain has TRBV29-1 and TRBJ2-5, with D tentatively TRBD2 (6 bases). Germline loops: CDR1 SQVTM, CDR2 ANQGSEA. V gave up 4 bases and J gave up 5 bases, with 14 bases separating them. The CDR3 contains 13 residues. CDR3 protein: CSVVSGSGETQYF. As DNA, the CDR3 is TGCAGCGTTGTGTCCGGGAGCGGTGAGACCCAGTACTTC.

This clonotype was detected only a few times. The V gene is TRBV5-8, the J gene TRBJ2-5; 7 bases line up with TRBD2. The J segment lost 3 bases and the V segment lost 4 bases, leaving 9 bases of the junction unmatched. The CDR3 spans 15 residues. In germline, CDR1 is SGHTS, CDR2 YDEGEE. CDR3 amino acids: CASSPWTRREETQYF. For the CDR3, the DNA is TGTGCCAGCAGCCCCTGGACTAGGAGGGAAGAGACCCAGTACTTC.

CDR3 region: CASTRELRGNEQFF. CDR3 nucleotides: TGTGCCAGCACTCGGGAGTTGAGAGGCAATGAGCAGTTCTTC. This chain joins TRBV28 and TRBJ2-1, with D possibly being TRBD2 (6 bases). CDR3 size: 14 residues. Germline CDR1 and CDR2: MDHEN and SYDVKM. V lost 7 bases and J lost 6, with 16 bases in between.

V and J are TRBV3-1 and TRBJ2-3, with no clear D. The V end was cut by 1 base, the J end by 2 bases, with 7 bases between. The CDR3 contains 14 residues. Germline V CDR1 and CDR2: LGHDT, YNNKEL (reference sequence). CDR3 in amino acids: CASSQGGHTDTQYF. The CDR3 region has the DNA TGTGCCAGCAGCCAAGGTGGCCACACAGATACGCAGTATTTT.

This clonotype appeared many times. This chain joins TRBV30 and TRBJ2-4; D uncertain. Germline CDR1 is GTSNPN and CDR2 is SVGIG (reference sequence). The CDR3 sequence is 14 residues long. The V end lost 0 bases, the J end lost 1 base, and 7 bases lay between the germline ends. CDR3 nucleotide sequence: TGTGCCTGGAGTGTAGGTGGGGCCAAAAACATTCAGTACTTC. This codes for CAWSVGGAKNIQYF. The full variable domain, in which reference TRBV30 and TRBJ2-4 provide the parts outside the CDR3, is SQTIHQWPATLVQPVGSPLSLECTVEGTSNPNLYWYRQAAGRGLQLLFYSVGIGQISSEVPQNLSASRPQDRQFILSSKKLLLSDSGFYLCAWSVGGAKNIQYFGAGTRLSVL.

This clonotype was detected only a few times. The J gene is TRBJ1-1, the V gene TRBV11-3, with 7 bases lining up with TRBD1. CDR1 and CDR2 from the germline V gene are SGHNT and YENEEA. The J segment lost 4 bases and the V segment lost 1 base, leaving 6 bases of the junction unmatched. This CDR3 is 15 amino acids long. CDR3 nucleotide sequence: TGTGCCAGCAGCTTAGTCCGGGACAGAATCACTGAAGCTTTCTTT. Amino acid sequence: CASSLVRDRITEAFF.

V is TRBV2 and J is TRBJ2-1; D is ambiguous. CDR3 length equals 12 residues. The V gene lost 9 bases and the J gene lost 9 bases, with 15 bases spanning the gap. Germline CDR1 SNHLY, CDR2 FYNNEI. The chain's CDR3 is CASISRVGEQFF. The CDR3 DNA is TGTGCCAGTATTTCTAGAGTCGGTGAGCAGTTCTTC.

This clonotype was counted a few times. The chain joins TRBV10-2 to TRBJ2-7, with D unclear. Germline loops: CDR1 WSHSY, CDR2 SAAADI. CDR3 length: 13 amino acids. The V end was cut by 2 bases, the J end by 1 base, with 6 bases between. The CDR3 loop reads CASSEPGSYEQYF. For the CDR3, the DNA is TGCGCCAGCAGTGAGCCCGGTTCCTACGAGCAGTACTTC.

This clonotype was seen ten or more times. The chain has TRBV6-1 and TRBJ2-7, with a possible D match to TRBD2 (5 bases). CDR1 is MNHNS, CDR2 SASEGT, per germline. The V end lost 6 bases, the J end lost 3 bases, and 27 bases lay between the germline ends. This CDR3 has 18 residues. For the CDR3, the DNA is TGTGCCAGCAGCCATATTCAGGACGGTGCAGCGACTAACTACGAGCAGTACTTC. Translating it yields CASSHIQDGAATNYEQYF.

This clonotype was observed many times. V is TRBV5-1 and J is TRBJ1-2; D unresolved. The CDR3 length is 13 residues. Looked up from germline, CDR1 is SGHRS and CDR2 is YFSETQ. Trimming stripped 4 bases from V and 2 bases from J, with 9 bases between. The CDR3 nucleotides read TGCGCCAGCAGCCCCGGACTCAACTATGGCTACACCTTC. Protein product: CASSPGLNYGYTF. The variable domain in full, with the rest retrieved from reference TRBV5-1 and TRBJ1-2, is KAGVTQTPRYLIKTRGQQVTLSCSPISGHRSVSWYQQTPGQGLQFLFEYFSETQRNKGNFPGRFSGRQFSNSRSEMNVSTLELGDSALYLCASSPGLNYGYTFGSGTRLTVV.

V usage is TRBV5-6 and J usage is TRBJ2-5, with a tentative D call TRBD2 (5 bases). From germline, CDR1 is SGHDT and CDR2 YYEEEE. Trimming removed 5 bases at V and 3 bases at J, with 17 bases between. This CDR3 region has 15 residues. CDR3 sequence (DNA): TGTGCCAGCAGTCCCCGGGTAGCGAGAAAAGAGACCCAGTACTTC. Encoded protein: CASSPRVARKETQYF.

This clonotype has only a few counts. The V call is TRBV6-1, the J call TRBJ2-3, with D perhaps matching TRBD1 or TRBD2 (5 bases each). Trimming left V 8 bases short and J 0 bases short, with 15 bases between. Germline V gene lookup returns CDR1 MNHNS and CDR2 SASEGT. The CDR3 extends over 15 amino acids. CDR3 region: CASLRGTTSTDTQYF. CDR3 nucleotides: TGTGCCAGCTTGAGGGGAACCACTAGCACAGATACGCAGTATTTT.

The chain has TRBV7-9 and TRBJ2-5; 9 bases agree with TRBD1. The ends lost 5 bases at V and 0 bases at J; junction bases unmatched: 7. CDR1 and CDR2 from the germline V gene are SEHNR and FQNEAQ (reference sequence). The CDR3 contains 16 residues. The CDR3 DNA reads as TGTGCCAGCAGCCCTTCCGGGACAGGGAACCAAGAGACCCAGTACTTC. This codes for CASSPSGTGNQETQYF. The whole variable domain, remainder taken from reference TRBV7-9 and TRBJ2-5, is DTGVSQNPRHKITKRGQNVTFRCDPISEHNRLYWYRQTLGQGPEFLTYFQNEAQLEKSRLLSDRFSAERPKGSFSTLEIQRTEQGDSAMYLCASSPSGTGNQETQYFGPGTRLLVL.

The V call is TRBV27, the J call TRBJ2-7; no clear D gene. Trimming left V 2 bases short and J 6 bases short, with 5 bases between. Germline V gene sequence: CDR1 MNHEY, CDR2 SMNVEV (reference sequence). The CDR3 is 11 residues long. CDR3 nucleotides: TGTGCCAGCAGTTTAGGTGGCGAGCAGTACTTC. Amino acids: CASSLGGEQYF.

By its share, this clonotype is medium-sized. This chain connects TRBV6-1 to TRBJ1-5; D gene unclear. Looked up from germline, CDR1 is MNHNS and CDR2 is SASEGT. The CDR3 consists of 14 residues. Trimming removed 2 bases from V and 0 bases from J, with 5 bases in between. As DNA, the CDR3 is TGTGCCAGCAGTGAATACGATAGCAATCAGCCCCAGCATTTT. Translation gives CASSEYDSNQPQHF.

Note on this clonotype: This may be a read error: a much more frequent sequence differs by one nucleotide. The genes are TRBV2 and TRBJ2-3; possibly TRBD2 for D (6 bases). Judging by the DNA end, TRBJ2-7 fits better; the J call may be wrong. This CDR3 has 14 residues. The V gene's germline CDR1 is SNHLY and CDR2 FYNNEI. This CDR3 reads CAISVRGVGGEQYF. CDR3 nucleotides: TGTGCCATCAGTGTTCGGGGAGTGGGGGGCGAGCAGTACTTC.

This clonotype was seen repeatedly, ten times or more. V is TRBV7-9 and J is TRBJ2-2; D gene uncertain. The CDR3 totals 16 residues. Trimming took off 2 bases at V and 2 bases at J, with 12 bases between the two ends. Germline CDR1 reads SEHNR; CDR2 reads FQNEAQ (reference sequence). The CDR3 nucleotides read TGTGCCAGCAGCTTATCGACCAGGAGAAACACCGGGGAGCTGTTTTTT. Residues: CASSLSTRRNTGELFF.

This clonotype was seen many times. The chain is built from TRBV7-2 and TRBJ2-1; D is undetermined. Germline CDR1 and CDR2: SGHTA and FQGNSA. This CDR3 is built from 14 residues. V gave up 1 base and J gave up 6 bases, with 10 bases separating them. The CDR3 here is CASSLGAIGNEQFF. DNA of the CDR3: TGTGCCAGCAGCTTAGGGGCGATCGGCAATGAGCAGTTCTTC.